This T cell receptor beta chain originates from a study of blood T cell repertoires in COVID-19. Study at large: Italy, Spain and the United States were the sources of the convalescent and acute COVID-19 samples.

V dropped 3 bases and J dropped 5 bases, with 12 bases sitting between them. The CDR3 loop spans 14 amino acids. Germline loops: CDR1 KGHDR, CDR2 SFDVKD. Libraries were prepared by immunoSEQ multiplex PCR; TCRdb keeps only in-frame clonotypes and omits some of them. Here the sample spans approximately 210,000 clones, roughly 85% being singletons. The rearrangement uses TRBV24-1 and TRBJ2-5; D might be TRBD2 (5 bases). The origin of this receptor is a woman between 70 and 85 years old with active or convalescent COVID-19. Material: peripheral blood. In nucleotides, the CDR3 is TGTGCCACCAGTGATCCCCCGCCGGGGGAGACCCAGTACTTC. Its protein is CATSDPPPGETQYF.